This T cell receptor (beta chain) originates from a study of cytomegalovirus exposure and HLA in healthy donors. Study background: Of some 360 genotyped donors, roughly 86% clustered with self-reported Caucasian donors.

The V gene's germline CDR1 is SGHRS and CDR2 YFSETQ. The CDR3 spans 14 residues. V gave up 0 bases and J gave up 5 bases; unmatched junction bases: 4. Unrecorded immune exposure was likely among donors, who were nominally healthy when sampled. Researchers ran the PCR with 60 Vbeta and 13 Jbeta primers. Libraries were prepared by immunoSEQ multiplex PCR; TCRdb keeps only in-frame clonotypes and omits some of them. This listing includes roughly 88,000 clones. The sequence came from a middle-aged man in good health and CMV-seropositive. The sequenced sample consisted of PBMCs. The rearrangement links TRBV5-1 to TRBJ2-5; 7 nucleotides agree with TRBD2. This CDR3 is CASSLVGGMETQYF. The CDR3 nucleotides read TGCGCCAGCAGCTTGGTCGGGGGGATGGAGACCCAGTACTTC.